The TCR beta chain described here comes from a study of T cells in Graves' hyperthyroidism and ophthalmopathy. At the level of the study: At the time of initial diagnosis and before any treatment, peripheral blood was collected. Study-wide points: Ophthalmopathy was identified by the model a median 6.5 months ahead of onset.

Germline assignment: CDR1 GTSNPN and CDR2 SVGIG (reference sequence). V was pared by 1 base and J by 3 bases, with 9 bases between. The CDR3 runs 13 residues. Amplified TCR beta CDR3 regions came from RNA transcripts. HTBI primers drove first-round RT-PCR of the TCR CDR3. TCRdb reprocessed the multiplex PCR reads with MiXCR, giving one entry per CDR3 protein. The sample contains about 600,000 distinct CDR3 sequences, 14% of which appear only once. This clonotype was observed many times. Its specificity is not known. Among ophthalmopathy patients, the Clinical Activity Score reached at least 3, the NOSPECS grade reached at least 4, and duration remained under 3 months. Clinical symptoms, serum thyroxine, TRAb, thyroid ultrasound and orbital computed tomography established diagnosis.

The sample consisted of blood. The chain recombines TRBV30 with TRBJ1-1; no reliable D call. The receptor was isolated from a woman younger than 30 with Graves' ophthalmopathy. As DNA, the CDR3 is TGTGCCTGGAGTGCCTTTTTGGACACTGAAGCTTTCTTT. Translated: CAWSAFLDTEAFF.